Below, 20 T cell receptor beta chains from the same sample are listed, as sequenced in a study of cytomegalovirus exposure and HLA in healthy donors (dated by TCRdb to 2017 to 2019). The library relied on the immunoSEQ multiplex PCR assay. A mixture of 60 forward primers for TCR Vbeta segments and 13 reverse primers for TCR Jbeta segments was used in the multiplex PCR. TCRdb retrieved this table from immuneACCESS and kept in-frame rearrangements only. Not all clones are present; in checked studies, unresolved V genes account for under half, and no reason is known for the remainder. The table held for this sample gives some 150,000 clones. About 0.81% of the sample goes to the ten largest clones. Sequencing was performed on PBMCs. These receptors all come from a woman younger than 30 in good health and CMV-seropositive.

The chain couples TRBV10-1 to TRBJ2-5; 7 bases fit TRBD1. V dropped 5 bases and J dropped 4; count of bases not matched to a gene: 1. CDR3 length: 12 residues. From germline, CDR1 is WNHNN and CDR2 SYGVQD (reference sequence). CDR3 sequence reads: CASSPGGETQYF. CDR3 nucleotide sequence: TGCGCCAGCAGTCCAGGGGGAGAGACCCAGTACTTC.

The chain combines TRBV7-2 with TRBJ1-1, with a tentative D call TRBD1 (5 bases). This CDR3 has 14 residues. Between the trimmed V and J ends, which lost 1 base and 10 bases, there was a span of 16 bases. Germline values: CDR1 SGHTA, CDR2 FQGNSA. CDR3: CASSLGGDRRAAFF. For the CDR3, the DNA is TGTGCCAGCAGCTTAGGGGGGGACCGCAGAGCAGCTTTCTTT.

The CDR3: CASSPGTGNNEQFF. The CDR3 DNA sequence: TGTGCCAGCAGCCCCGGGACAGGGAACAATGAGCAGTTCTTC. The chain couples TRBV7-8 to TRBJ2-1; TRBD1 aligns across 9 bases. The CDR3 extends over 14 amino acids. Losses at the gene ends were 5 bases for V and 5 bases for J; bases not matched to a gene: 4. Per germline, CDR1 SGHVS and CDR2 FQNEAQ. The full variable domain, its missing parts supplied by reference TRBV7-8 and TRBJ2-1, is GAGVSQSPRYKVAKRGQDVALRCDPISGHVSLFWYQQALGQGPEFLTYFQNEAQLDKSGLPSDRFFAERPEGSVSTLKIQRTQQEDSAVYLCASSPGTGNNEQFFGPGTRLTVL.

The chain is built from TRBV27 and TRBJ1-4, with no clear D. Trimming took 4 bases from V and 0 from J, leaving 3 bases between them. Germline V CDR1 and CDR2: MNHEY, SMNVEV (reference sequence). This CDR3 has 13 residues. Here the CDR3 reads CASSSTTNEKLFF. CDR3 bases: TGTGCCAGCAGTTCCACAACTAATGAAAAACTGTTTTTT.

The chain recombines TRBV5-1 with TRBJ1-4; the D gene is possibly TRBD1 (6 bases). The CDR3 is made up of 14 amino acids. Per germline, CDR1 SGHRS and CDR2 YFSETQ. V lost 4 bases, J lost 4 bases, and 11 bases lay in between. The CDR3 loop is CASSPGTLNEKLFF. As DNA, the CDR3 is TGCGCCAGCAGCCCTGGGACACTTAATGAAAAACTGTTTTTT.

This chain links TRBV7-9 with TRBJ1-6; 7 positions match TRBD1. With 3 bases clipped from V and 5 bases from J, the junction kept 7 bases outside the gene matches. The germline gives CDR1 SEHNR, CDR2 FQNEAQ (reference sequence). The CDR3 contains 16 residues. The CDR3 loop reads CASSFRQGIHNSPLHF. The CDR3 bases are TGTGCCAGCAGCTTCAGACAGGGCATCCATAATTCACCCCTCCACTTT.

The chain couples TRBV10-3 to TRBJ2-7; 11 nucleotides line up with TRBD2. With 10 bases clipped from V and 5 bases from J, the junction kept 7 bases outside the gene matches. In germline, CDR1 is ENHRY, CDR2 SYGVKD. The CDR3 is 13 residues long. The CDR3 here is CATFSGREDEQYF. DNA of the CDR3: TGTGCCACCTTTAGCGGGAGGGAAGACGAGCAGTACTTC.

The chain carries TRBV11-3 and TRBJ2-1; TRBD2 might be the D (5 bases). The V end lost 6 bases, the J end lost 14 bases, and 23 bases lay between the germline ends. The CDR3 contains 14 residues. Germline CDR1 reads SGHNT; CDR2 reads YENEEA. CDR3 in DNA: TGTGCCAGCAGTCGAAATGGACCAGAGGAGGCGGAGTTCTTC. Translated: CASSRNGPEEAEFF.

This chain connects TRBV2 to TRBJ1-1; tentative D call: TRBD1 (6 bases). Trimming stripped 4 bases from V and 5 bases from J, with 11 bases between. The CDR3 is 13 residues long. Germline V CDR1 and CDR2: SNHLY, FYNNEI. The DNA for the CDR3 is TGTGCCAGCAGTGTCGAGGGGGGGACTGAAGCTTTCTTT. This codes for CASSVEGGTEAFF.

The chain has TRBV6-1 and TRBJ2-7; D is uncertain. Per the germline V gene, CDR1 is MNHNS and CDR2 is SASEGT. The germline V and J ends were trimmed by 1 base and 2 bases, with 6 bases remaining between them. This CDR3 contains 13 residues. CDR3 DNA: TGTGCCAGCAGTGAAGGTACAGCCTACGAGCAGTACTTC. Residues: CASSEGTAYEQYF.

The V and J genes are TRBV7-9 and TRBJ2-3; TRBD1 is a possible D gene (6 bases). This CDR3 has 12 amino acids. The V gene's germline CDR1 is SEHNR and CDR2 FQNEAQ (reference sequence). V was trimmed by 1 base and J by 15 bases, leaving 14 bases between them. Here the CDR3 reads CASSLGSRGPYF. The CDR3, as DNA: TGTGCCAGCAGCTTAGGATCCAGGGGCCCCTATTTT.

The chain couples TRBV7-6 to TRBJ2-5, with 9 bases lining up with TRBD2. The CDR3 is 15 residues long. Germline V gives CDR1 SGHVS, CDR2 FNYEAQ. J was trimmed by 5 bases and V by 0 bases; bases with no gene match: 4. The CDR3 reads CASSLARGGLETQYF. CDR3 sequence (DNA): TGTGCCAGCAGCTTAGCGCGGGGGGGCCTGGAGACCCAGTACTTC.

This chain connects TRBV4-1 to TRBJ1-1, with 9 bases matching TRBD1. With 5 bases clipped from V and 5 bases from J, the junction kept 9 bases outside the gene matches. This CDR3 is built from 15 residues. Germline lookup yields CDR1 MGHRA and CDR2 YSYEKL. CDR3 nucleotide sequence: TGCGCCAGCAGCACCCGGGACAGGGAGAGGACTGAAGCTTTCTTT. Its protein is CASSTRDRERTEAFF.

This chain connects TRBV6-6 to TRBJ1-1; D uncertain. This CDR3 has 13 residues. Germline V lookup: CDR1 MNHNY, CDR2 SVGAGI (reference sequence). V was shortened by 2 bases and J by 6 bases, with 10 bases between the two germline ends. CDR3 in amino acids: CASSYTGSPEAFF. CDR3 sequence (DNA): TGTGCCAGCAGTTACACGGGTTCCCCTGAAGCTTTCTTT.

The chain couples TRBV27 to TRBJ1-6, with TRBD1 identical over 8 bases. The length of the CDR3 is 15 residues. From germline, CDR1 is MNHEY and CDR2 SMNVEV (reference sequence). After removal of 3 bases from V and 5 bases from J, the junction contained 3 bases not matched to a gene. CDR3 region: CASSFEGQDNSPLHF. The CDR3 coding sequence is TGTGCCAGCAGTTTCGAGGGACAGGATAATTCACCCCTCCACTTT.

The chain combines TRBV6-6 with TRBJ1-5; TRBD1 matches 9 bases. This CDR3 region has 15 residues. The J segment lost 4 bases and the V segment lost 2 bases, leaving 3 bases of the junction unmatched. Germline-derived CDR1 and CDR2 are MNHNY and SVGAGI (reference sequence). This chain's CDR3 is CASSYATGGNQPQHF. The CDR3 DNA reads TGTGCCAGCAGTTACGCGACAGGGGGAAATCAGCCCCAGCATTTT.

J is TRBJ2-2 and V is TRBV7-9; 8 positions match TRBD2. The V segment lost 7 bases and the J segment 7 bases; nucleotides outside the gene matches: 11. The CDR3 has 15 residues. Looked up from germline, CDR1 is SEHNR and CDR2 is FQNEAQ (reference sequence). The CDR3 loop is CASTFRGSGGGELFF. In nucleotides, the CDR3 is TGTGCCAGCACCTTCCGCGGGAGCGGGGGCGGGGAGCTGTTTTTT.

The genes are TRBV10-3 and TRBJ1-2, with 7 bases aligning to TRBD1. The V segment lost 4 bases and the J segment 4 bases; nucleotides outside the gene matches: 9. Germline V gives CDR1 ENHRY, CDR2 SYGVKD. The CDR3 totals 15 residues. CDR3 amino acids: CAISAYEGTAYGYTF. Here the CDR3 DNA reads TGTGCCATCAGTGCGTATGAAGGGACAGCCTATGGCTACACCTTC.

This rearrangement joins TRBV5-6 to TRBJ2-3, with D perhaps TRBD2 (5 bases). The germline gives CDR1 SGHDT, CDR2 YYEEEE. V was clipped by 2 bases and J by 7 bases, with 17 bases between them. CDR3 length equals 15 residues. The CDR3 coding sequence is TGTGCCAGCAGCTTTGTTGCCAAAATAGCGAATACGCAGTATTTT. Residues: CASSFVAKIANTQYF.

The chain employs TRBV7-9 and TRBJ1-6; the match to TRBD1 covers 8 bases. J was trimmed by 6 bases and V by 1 base; bases with no gene match: 5. The CDR3 spans 16 residues. CDR1 and CDR2 (germline): SEHNR, FQNEAQ (reference sequence). The CDR3 DNA is TGTGCCAGCAGCTTAGAACAGGGGGTCACTAATTCACCCCTCCACTTT. This encodes CASSLEQGVTNSPLHF.